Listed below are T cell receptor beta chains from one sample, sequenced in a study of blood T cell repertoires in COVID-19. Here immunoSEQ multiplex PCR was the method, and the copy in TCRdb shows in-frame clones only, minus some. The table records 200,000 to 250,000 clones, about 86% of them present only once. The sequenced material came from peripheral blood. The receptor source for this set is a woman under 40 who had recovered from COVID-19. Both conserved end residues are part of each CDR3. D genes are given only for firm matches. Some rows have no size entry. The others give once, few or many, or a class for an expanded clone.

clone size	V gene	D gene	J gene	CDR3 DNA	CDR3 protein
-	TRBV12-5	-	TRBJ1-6	TGTGCTAGTGGTTTGTACAGGGAGAATTCACCCCTCCACTTT	CASGLYRENSPLHF
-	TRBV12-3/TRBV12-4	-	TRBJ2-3	TGTGCCAGCAGTGTCCTAGCAACAGATACGCAGTATTTT	CASSVLATDTQYF
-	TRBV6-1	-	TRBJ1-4	TGTGCCAGCAGTGACAGGGGCCCTAATGAAAAACTGTTTTTT	CASSDRGPNEKLFF
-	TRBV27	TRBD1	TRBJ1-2	TGTGCCAGCAGTTTTATCCCCCCCCACCGGGACAGGGGGCGAAGTGGCTACACCTTC	CASSFIPPHRDRGRSGYTF
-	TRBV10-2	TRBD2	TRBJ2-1	TGCGCCACCAGGCCAGCGGGGGGGTCCTACAATGAGCAGTTCTTC	CATRPAGGSYNEQFF
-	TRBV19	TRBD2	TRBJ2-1	TGTGCCAGTAGTATCCGCCGGCGGGGGGCCCCCTTAGGGTCCTACAATGAGCAGTTCTTC	CASSIRRRGAPLGSYNEQFF
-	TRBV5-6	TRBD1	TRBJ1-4	TGTGCCAGCAGCTTAACAGGGGGTATGTCTAATGAAAAACTGTTTTTT	CASSLTGGMSNEKLFF
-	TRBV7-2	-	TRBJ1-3	TGTGCCAGCAGCTCCAGAGGGACATTTGGTGGAAACACCATATATTTT	CASSSRGTFGGNTIYF
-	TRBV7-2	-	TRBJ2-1	TGTGCCAGCAGCTCGTCGAGGAGCAGGGTGCAGTTCTTC	CASSSSRSRVQFF
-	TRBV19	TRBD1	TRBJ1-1	TGTGCCAGTAGTATTATGAACAGGGGAAACACTGAAGCTTTCTTT	CASSIMNRGNTEAFF
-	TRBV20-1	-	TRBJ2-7	TGCAGTGCTAGTAGAGAGACAGCTACAGGCGAGCAGTACTTC	CSASRETATGEQYF
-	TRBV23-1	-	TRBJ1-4	TGCGCCAGCACCCAATCGGAGCGGCAGCGCGCAACTAATGAAAAACTGTTTTTT	CASTQSERQRATNEKLFF
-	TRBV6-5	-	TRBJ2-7	TGTGCCAGCAGTTACCAGGGGGGAACCTACGAGCAGTACTTC	CASSYQGGTYEQYF
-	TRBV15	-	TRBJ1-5	TGTGCCACCAGCGGAATCCCTGTATTGGGGGGTGGGTTGAGCAATCAGCCCCAGCATTTT	CATSGIPVLGGGLSNQPQHF
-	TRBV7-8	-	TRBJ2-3	TGTGCCAGCAGCCGAGAGAGGTTTACGCAGTATTTT	CASSRERFTQYF
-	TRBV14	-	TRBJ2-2	TGTGCCAGCAGCCAAGATCTGGTCCAGGGCGAAGTTTTTCCTTTCATCGGGGAGCTGTTTTTT	CASSQDLVQGEVFPFIGELFF
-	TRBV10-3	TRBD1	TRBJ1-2	TGTGCCATCACTCCCGGGACAGCGTACTATGGCTACACCTTC	CAITPGTAYYGYTF
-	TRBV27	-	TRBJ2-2	TGTGCCAGCAGTCCCGGGTCAGCTCCCGGGGAGCTGTTTTTT	CASSPGSAPGELFF
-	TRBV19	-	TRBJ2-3	TGTGCCAGTACCGGCCCGGGGTACACAGATACGCAGTATTTT	CASTGPGYTDTQYF
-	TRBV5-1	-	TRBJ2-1	TGCGCCAGCAGCGTGACCATGACTACCTACAATGAGCAGTTCTTC	CASSVTMTTYNEQFF
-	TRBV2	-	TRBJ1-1	TGTGCCAGCGTAGACGGGACATTGAACACTGAAGCTTTCTTT	CASVDGTLNTEAFF
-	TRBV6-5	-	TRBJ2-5	TGTGCCAGCAGTTACTCTCCCGGAGAGACCCAGTACTTC	CASSYSPGETQYF
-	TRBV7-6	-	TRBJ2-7	TGTGCCAGCAGCCCACCGGGTTCCTTCCGAGGGCAGTACTTC	CASSPPGSFRGQYF
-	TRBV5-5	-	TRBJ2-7	TGTGCCAGCAGCTTGGAGGGGCGCCACTACGAGCAGTACTTC	CASSLEGRHYEQYF
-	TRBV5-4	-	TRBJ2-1	TGTGCCAGCTCCCTTGTTCTAGATTTGAATGAGCAGTTCTTC	CASSLVLDLNEQFF
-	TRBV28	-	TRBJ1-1	TGTGCCAGCAGGCAGGGCCCCCCTGGTTGGGCTTTCTTT	CASRQGPPGWAFF
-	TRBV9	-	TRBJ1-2	TGTGCCAGCAGCGTAGACCCCCTAGCGGATACCTATGGCTACACCTTC	CASSVDPLADTYGYTF
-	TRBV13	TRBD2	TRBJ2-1	TGTGCCAGCAGCTTAGCCCTAGCGGGGGAGTTCTTC	CASSLALAGEFF
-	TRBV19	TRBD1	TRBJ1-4	TGTGCCAGTAGATTAAACTCAAGGGGGCGAGAAGAAAAACTGTTTTTT	CASRLNSRGREEKLFF
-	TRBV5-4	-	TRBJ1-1	TGTGCCAGCAGCCCCCGGACTAATCCTGAAGCTTTCTTT	CASSPRTNPEAFF
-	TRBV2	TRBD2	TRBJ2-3	TGTGCCAGCAGGCGGGGGACTAACACAGATACGCAGTATTTT	CASRRGTNTDTQYF
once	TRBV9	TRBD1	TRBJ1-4	TGTGCCAGCAGCGCTAGTCCCGGGACAGGGAGTGAAAAACTGTTTTTT	CASSASPGTGSEKLFF
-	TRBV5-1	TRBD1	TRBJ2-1	TGCGCCAGCAGCTTGTATGGGACAGGAGGTAATGAGCAGTTCTTC	CASSLYGTGGNEQFF
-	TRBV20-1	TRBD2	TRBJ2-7	TGCAGTGCTAGTAAGTGGGAGCGGGGGAAATACTCCTACGAGCAGTACTTC	CSASKWERGKYSYEQYF
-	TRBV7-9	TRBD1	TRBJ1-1	TGTGCCAGCAGCTTAGGGGGACAGATGAACACTGAAGCTTTCTTT	CASSLGGQMNTEAFF
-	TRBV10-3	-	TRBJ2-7	TGTGCCATCAGTGAGTCCCCAGGGGAGCAGTACTTC	CAISESPGEQYF
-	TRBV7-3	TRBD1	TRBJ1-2	TGTGCCAGCTCCGAAGTTAAATATACAGGGGGCGCGGCAAGCTATGGCTACACCTTC	CASSEVKYTGGAASYGYTF
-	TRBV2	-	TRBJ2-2	TGTGCCAGCAGTGAAATTCGGGTCACCGGGGAGCTGTTTTTT	CASSEIRVTGELFF
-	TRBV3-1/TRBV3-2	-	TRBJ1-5	TGTGCCAGCAGTCCGACAGGCCATCAGCCCCAGCATTTT	CASSPTGHQPQHF
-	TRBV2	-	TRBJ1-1	TGTGCCAGCAGTAAACGGACGGGAATTTTGAACACTGAAGCTTTCTTT	CASSKRTGILNTEAFF
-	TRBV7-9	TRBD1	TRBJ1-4	TGTGCCAGCAGCTTGACAGGGGGCGTCGCAACTAATGAAAAACTGTTTTTT	CASSLTGGVATNEKLFF
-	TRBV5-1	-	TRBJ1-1	TGCGCCAGCAGCTTGGCCGGAGGTTTGGCGGATAACTTGAACACTGAAGCTTTCTTT	CASSLAGGLADNLNTEAFF
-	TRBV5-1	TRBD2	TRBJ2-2	TGCGCCAGCAGCCCGGGACTAGCGTTGGCCGGGGAGCTGTTTTTT	CASSPGLALAGELFF
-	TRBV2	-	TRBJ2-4	TGTGCCGCCACCCGGGGACTAGCCAAAAACATTCAGTACTTC	CAATRGLAKNIQYF
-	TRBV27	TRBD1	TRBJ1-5	TGTGCCAGCAGTTTGACAGGGGCTCTTAATCAGCCCCAGCATTTT	CASSLTGALNQPQHF
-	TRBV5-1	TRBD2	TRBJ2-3	TGCGCCAGCAGCTTGAGCGGGGGGACGAGCACAGATACGCAGTATTTT	CASSLSGGTSTDTQYF
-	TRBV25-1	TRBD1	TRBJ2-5	TGTGCCACCAGTGACAGGGGATCGACCCAGTACTTC	CATSDRGSTQYF
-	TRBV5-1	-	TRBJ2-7	TGCGCCAGCAGCTTGGATGGACAGATTCGGACCTACGAGCAGTACTTC	CASSLDGQIRTYEQYF